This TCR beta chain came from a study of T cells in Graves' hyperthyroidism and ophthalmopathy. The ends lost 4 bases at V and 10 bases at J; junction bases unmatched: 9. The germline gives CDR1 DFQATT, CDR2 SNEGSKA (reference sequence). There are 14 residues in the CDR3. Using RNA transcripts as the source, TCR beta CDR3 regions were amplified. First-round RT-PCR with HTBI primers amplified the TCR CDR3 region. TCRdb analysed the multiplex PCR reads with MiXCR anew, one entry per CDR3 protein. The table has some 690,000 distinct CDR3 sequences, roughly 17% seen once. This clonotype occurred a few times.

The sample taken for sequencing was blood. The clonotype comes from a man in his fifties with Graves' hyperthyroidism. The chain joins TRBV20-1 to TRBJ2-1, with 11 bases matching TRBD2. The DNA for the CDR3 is TGCAGTGCTACAGCTAGCGGGAGGTTTGGGGAGCAGTTCTTC. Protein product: CSATASGRFGEQFF.